This section outlines one TCR beta chain sequence together with its context. This clonotype appeared many times. The antigen this receptor binds is unknown. Qualities for individual bases were not recorded, and no much larger clone is one base off. The data were obtained in a study of CD8 T cells in ankylosing spondylitis (dated by TCRdb to 2016 to 2017). About the study as a whole: T cell receptor beta repertoires were profiled in healthy donors and ankylosing spondylitis patients so that disease-linked TCR variants could be found. The full study cohort was made up of 25 ankylosing spondylitis patients and over 90 healthy donors. Samples of peripheral blood were taken, and for ankylosing spondylitis patients, synovial fluid was collected as well.

Reads for this sample came from an Illumina HiSeq 2500. Quantitative 5'-RACE with molecular barcodes was the method used to prepare the TCR beta libraries. As for the authors' bioinformatics: Disease-linked TCR variants were identified with a new computational method built on a probabilistic model of VDJ rearrangement. Using fastp trimming at Q25 and MiXCR clonotype assembly, TCRdb reanalyzed the public sequencing data and kept in-frame beta chains. For every CDR3 protein sequence, its rows merge into one entry that carries the most common genes and DNA. TCRdb, not the original authors, processed these V and J calls. Present in this sample are around 770,000 distinct CDR3 sequences, approximately 10% of which were seen just once. Clones ranked in the top ten supply around 0.51% of the sample. Overall results and qualifications from the work: The disease-linked clones had a CD8+ phenotype and were found at relatively low frequencies in peripheral blood. Some motif variants had previously been reported in the synovial fluid and blood of reactive arthritis patients, which suggests shared mechanisms of disease initiation. According to the report, matched synovial fluid samples from ankylosing spondylitis patients were significantly enriched for the disease-linked clones. A TCR beta motif of several highly homologous amino acid variants appeared characteristic of blood from ankylosing spondylitis patients.

The germline V gene (reference sequence) gives CDR1 as DFQATT and CDR2 as SNEGSKA. The CDR3, cysteine through phenylalanine, is 13 amino acids long. Only the CDR3 DNA stays, 39 bases, in frame from base 1. Cut back by 6 bases and 9 bases, the V and J ends lie 15 bases apart. Specimen: blood, either unsorted or a sorted T cell fraction (not recorded which). The TCR comes from a male donor with ankylosing spondylitis. The rearranged segments are TRBV20-1 and TRBJ1-6, with no D gene named confidently. The DNA sequence is TGCAGTGCCTTCTCCGGGGTCTTTTCACCCCTCCACTTT. The encoded protein is CSAFSGVFSPLHF.